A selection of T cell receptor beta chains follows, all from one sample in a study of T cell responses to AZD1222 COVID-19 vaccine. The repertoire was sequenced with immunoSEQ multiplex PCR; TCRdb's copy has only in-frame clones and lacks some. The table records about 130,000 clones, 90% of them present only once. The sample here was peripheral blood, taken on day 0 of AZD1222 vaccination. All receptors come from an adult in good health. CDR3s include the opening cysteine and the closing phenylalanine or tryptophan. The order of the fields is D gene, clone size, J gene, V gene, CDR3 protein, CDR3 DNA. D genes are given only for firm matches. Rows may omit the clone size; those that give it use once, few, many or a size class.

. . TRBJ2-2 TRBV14 CASSQLGPQNTGELFF TGTGCCAGCAGCCAACTGGGGCCCCAAAACACCGGGGAGCTGTTTTTT
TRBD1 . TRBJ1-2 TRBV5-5 CASSPDRDYGYTF TGTGCCAGCAGCCCCGACAGGGACTATGGCTACACCTTC
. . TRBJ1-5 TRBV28 CASSFHPGVNQPQHF TGTGCCAGCAGTTTCCACCCAGGGGTGAATCAGCCCCAGCATTTT
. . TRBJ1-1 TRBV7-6 CASSLLLRGTMNTEAFF TGTGCCAGCAGCTTGTTGCTGCGGGGTACGATGAACACTGAAGCTTTCTTT
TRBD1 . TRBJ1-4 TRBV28 CASSLPRQGASGTNEKLFF TGTGCCAGCAGTTTACCGAGACAGGGGGCCTCCGGGACTAATGAAAAACTGTTTTTT
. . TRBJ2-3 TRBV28 CASSLHTTGYTQYF TGTGCCAGCAGTTTACACACGACTGGGTATACGCAGTATTTT
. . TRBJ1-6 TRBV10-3 CAISLGDGRNSPLHF TGTGCCATCAGTCTTGGGGACGGGAGAAATTCACCCCTCCACTTT
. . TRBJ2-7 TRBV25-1 CASSEFETGFYEQYF TGTGCCAGCAGTGAATTTGAAACAGGATTCTACGAGCAGTACTTC
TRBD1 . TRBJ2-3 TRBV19 CASSTSGTGPDTQYF TGTGCCAGTAGTACCTCCGGGACAGGTCCAGATACGCAGTATTTT
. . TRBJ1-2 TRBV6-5 CASRNRATVYGYTF TGTGCCAGCAGAAACAGGGCCACAGTTTATGGCTACACCTTC
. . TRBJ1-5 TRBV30 CACSEGPTNQPQHF TGTGCCTGCAGTGAGGGACCTACGAATCAGCCCCAGCATTTT
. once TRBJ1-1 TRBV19 CASSVNTEAFF TGTGCCAGTTCAGTGAACACTGAAGCTTTCTTT
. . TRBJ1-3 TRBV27 CASSSQGLGNTIYF TGTGCCAGCAGTTCACAGGGACTAGGAAACACCATATATTTT
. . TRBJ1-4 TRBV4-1 CASSQRWTIEKLFF TGCGCCAGCAGCCAAAGATGGACGATTGAAAAACTGTTTTTT
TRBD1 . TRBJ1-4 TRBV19 CASSIAGGDEKLFF TGTGCCAGTAGTATAGCAGGGGGGGATGAAAAACTGTTTTTT
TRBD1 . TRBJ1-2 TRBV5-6 CASSLADRADYGYTF TGTGCCAGCAGCTTGGCCGACAGGGCCGACTATGGCTACACCTTC
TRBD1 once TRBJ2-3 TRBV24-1 CATSDFTGTGHWGTDTQYF TGTGCCACCAGTGATTTCACCGGGACAGGCCATTGGGGCACAGATACGCAGTATTTT
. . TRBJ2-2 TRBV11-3 CASSFGGPGAGELFF TGTGCCAGCAGCTTTGGGGGGCCGGGGGCCGGGGAGCTGTTTTTT
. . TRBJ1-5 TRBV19 CASSMGPSGGYQPQHF TGTGCCAGTAGTATGGGCCCAAGTGGGGGTTATCAGCCCCAGCATTTT
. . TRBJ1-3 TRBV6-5 CASSSPGLSGNTIYF TGTGCCAGCAGTTCCCCAGGGTTAAGTGGAAACACCATATATTTT
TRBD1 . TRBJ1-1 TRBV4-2 CASSQVGQGRENTEAFF TGTGCCAGCAGCCAAGTGGGACAGGGGAGGGAGAACACTGAAGCTTTCTTT
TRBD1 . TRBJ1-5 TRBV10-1 CASNLTGGIDDSNQPQHF TGCGCCAGCAACCTAACAGGGGGCATAGATGATAGCAATCAGCCCCAGCATTTT
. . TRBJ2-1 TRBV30 CAWSVGDKYNEQFF TGTGCCTGGAGTGTAGGGGACAAGTACAATGAGCAGTTCTTC